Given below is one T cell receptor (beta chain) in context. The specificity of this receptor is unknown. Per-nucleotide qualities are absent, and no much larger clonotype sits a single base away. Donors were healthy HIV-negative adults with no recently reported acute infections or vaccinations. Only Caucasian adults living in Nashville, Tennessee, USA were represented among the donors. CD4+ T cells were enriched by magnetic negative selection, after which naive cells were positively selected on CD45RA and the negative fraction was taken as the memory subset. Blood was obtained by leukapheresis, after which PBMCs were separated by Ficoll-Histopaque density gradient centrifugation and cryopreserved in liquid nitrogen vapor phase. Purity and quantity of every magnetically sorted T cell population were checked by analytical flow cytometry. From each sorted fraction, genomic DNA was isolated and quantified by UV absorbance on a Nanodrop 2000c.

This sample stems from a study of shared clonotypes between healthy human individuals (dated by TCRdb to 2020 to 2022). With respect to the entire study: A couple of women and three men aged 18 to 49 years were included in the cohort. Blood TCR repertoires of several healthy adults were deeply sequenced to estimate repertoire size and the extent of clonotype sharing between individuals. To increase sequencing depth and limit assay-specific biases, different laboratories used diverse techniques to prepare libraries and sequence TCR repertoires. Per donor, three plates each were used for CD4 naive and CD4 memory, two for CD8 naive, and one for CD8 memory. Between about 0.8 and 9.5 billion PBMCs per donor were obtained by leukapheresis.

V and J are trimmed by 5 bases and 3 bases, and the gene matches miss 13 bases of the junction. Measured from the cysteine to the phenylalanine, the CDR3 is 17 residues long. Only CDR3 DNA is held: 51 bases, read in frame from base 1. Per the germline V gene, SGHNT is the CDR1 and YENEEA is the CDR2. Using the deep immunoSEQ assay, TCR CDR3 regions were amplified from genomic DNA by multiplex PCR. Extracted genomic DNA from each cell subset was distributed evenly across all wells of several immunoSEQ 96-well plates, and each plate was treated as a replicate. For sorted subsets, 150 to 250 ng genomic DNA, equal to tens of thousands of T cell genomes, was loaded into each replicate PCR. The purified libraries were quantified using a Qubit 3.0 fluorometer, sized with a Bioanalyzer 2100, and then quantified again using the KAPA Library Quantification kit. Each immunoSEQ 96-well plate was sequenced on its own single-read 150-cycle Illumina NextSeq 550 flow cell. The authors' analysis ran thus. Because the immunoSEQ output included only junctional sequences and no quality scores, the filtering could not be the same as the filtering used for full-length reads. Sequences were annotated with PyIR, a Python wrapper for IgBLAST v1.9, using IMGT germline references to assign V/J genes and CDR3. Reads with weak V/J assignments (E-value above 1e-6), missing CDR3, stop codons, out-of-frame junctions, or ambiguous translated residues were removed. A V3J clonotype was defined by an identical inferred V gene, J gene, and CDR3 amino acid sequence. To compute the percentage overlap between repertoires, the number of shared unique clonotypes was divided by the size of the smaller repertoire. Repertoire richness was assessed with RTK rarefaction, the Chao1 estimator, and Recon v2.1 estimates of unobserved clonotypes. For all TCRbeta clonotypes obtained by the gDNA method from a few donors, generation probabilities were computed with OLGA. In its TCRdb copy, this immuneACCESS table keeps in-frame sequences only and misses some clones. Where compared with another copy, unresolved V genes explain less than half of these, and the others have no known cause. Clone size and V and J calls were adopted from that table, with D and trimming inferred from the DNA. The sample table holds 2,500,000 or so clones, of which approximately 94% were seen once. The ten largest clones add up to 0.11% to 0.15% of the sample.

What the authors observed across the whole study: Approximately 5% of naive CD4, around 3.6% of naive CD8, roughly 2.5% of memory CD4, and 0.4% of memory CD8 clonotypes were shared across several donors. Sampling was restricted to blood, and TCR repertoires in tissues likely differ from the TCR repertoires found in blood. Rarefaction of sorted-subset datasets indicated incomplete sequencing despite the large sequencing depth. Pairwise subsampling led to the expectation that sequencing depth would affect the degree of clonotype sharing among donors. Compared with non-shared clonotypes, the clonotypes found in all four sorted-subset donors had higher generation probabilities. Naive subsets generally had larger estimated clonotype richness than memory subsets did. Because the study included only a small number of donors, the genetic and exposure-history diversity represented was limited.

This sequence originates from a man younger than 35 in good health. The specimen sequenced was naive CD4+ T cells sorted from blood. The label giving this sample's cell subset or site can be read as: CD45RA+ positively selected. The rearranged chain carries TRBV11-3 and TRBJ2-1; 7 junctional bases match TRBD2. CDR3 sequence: CASSPGPGLGGYNEQFF. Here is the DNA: TGTGCCAGCAGCCCCGGACCCGGACTAGGTGGCTACAATGAGCAGTTCTTC.